Shown below are 11 T cell receptor beta chains from a single sample sequenced in a study of response to subunit inactivated influenza vaccine. TCRdb re-analysed the RT-PCR reads in MiXCR, keeping a single row per CDR3 protein. The data show 500,000 to 600,000 distinct CDR3 sequences, less than 15% seen once. The specimen was PBMCs from blood, collected 11 to 12 days after vaccination. These receptors originate from a man aged 50-60 years who received an inactivated influenza vaccine.

This clonotype was counted at least ten times. The CDR3, as DNA: TGCGCCAGCAGCGTGACAGGGGGCACGGAGACCCAGTACTTC. This codes for CASSVTGGTETQYF. The V and J genes are TRBV5-1 and TRBJ2-5; 10 positions match TRBD1. This CDR3 region has 14 residues. Germline V gene sequence: CDR1 SGHRS, CDR2 YFSETQ. V shed 4 bases and J 5 bases; nucleotides not matched to a gene: 5.

The sample holds a few counts of this clonotype. Here the CDR3 DNA reads TGCAGCGTTTCGGACAGGCTGAACACTGAAGCTTTCTTT. Encoded protein: CSVSDRLNTEAFF. The rearrangement joins TRBV29-1 to TRBJ1-1; TRBD1 aligns across 7 bases. Germline V CDR1 and CDR2: SQVTM, ANQGSEA. The CDR3 contains 13 residues. Trimming at V came to 5 bases and at J to 0 bases, leaving 3 bases not matched to a gene. The full variable domain, its missing parts supplied by reference TRBV29-1 and TRBJ1-1, is SAVISQKPSRDICQRGTSLTIQCQVDSQVTMMFWYRQQPGQSLTLIATANQGSEATYESGFVIDKFPISRPNLTFSTLTVSNMSPEDSSIYLCSVSDRLNTEAFFGQGTRLTVV.

This clonotype turned up a few times. This rearrangement joins TRBV5-5 to TRBJ2-5; TRBD1 might be the D (6 bases). The CDR3 has 14 residues. CDR1 is SGHKS and CDR2 is YYEKEE in the germline V gene (reference sequence). The ends were cut back, 2 bases at V and 5 bases at J, with 13 bases in the middle. The CDR3 DNA sequence: TGTGCCAGCAGCTTTTTATCAGGGGCCGAGACCCAGTACTTC. It codes for CASSFLSGAETQYF.

The rearrangement links TRBV7-9 to TRBJ2-7; 8 bases match TRBD2. The CDR3 extends over 15 amino acids. V shed 0 bases, J shed 5 bases, and the junction held 6 bases outside the gene matches. CDR1 is SEHNR and CDR2 is FQNEAQ in the germline V gene (reference sequence). In nucleotides, the CDR3 is TGTGCCAGCAGCTTAGCTGGCGGGAGGTTCCACGAGCAGTACTTC. It translates to CASSLAGGRFHEQYF. Supplemented by reference TRBV7-9 and TRBJ2-7, the full variable domain reads DTGVSQNPRHKITKRGQNVTFRCDPISEHNRLYWYRQTLGQGPEFLTYFQNEAQLEKSRLLSDRFSAERPKGSFSTLEIQRTEQGDSAMYLCASSLAGGRFHEQYFGPGTRLTVT.

The chain uses TRBV5-1 and TRBJ2-3; tentatively, D is TRBD1 or TRBD2 (5 bases each). The CDR3 has 14 amino acids. Germline CDR1 reads SGHRS; CDR2 reads YFSETQ. With 4 bases removed from V and 4 bases from J, the gap between germline ends came to 13 bases. This chain's CDR3 is CASSMGEWADTQYF. The CDR3 DNA is TGCGCCAGCAGCATGGGGGAGTGGGCAGATACGCAGTATTTT.

V and J are TRBV4-3 and TRBJ2-5, with 9 bases that match TRBD1. Germline trimming cut 2 bases from V and 3 bases from J; bases unmatched to any gene: 13. Looked up from germline, CDR1 is LGHNA and CDR2 is YSLEER. The length of the CDR3 is 18 residues. The CDR3: CASSQSGTGFPEEETQYF. The DNA for the CDR3 is TGCGCCAGCAGCCAATCCGGGACAGGGTTTCCAGAAGAAGAGACCCAGTACTTC.

This clonotype was seen only a few times. This sequence joins TRBV12-3 or TRBV12-4 and TRBJ2-5; D uncertain. This CDR3 is built from 14 residues. The V gene lost 3 bases and the J gene lost 5 bases, with 13 bases spanning the gap. The CDR3 DNA follows: TGTGCCAGCAGTTTGAAGTCTTGGGCGGAGACCCAGTACTTC. Translation: CASSLKSWAETQYF.

The rearrangement joins TRBV29-1 to TRBJ2-3; TRBD1 agrees at 7 bases. With V trimmed by 7 bases and J by 4 bases, 11 bases remained unmatched. The CDR3 sequence is 14 residues long. Germline assignment: CDR1 SQVTM and CDR2 ANQGSEA. The DNA of the CDR3 is TGCAGCGCAAAAACAGGGGTGGATGCAGATACGCAGTATTTT. It yields the protein CSAKTGVDADTQYF.

CDR3 loop: CASSYNDNTEAFF. The CDR3 bases are TGTGCCAGCAGTTATAATGACAACACTGAAGCTTTCTTT. The chain has TRBV6-6 and TRBJ1-1; D call uncertain. CDR3 length: 13 amino acids. Germline CDR1 MNHNY, CDR2 SVGAGI (reference sequence). Trimming left V 3 bases short and J 2 bases short, with 7 bases between.

V is TRBV6-1 and J is TRBJ1-1; 10 nucleotides match TRBD1. Per the germline V gene, CDR1 is MNHNS and CDR2 is SASEGT. The CDR3 sequence is 16 residues long. Losses at the gene ends were 5 bases for V and 0 bases for J; bases not matched to a gene: 6. The CDR3 nucleotides read TGTGCCAGCAGTCCTACGGGACAGGGGATGAACACTGAAGCTTTCTTT. Its protein is CASSPTGQGMNTEAFF.

This clonotype was seen a few times. CDR3 DNA: TGCGCCAGCAGCAAAGGACAGGGCGAACAGCCCCAGCATTTT. This sequence encodes CASSKGQGEQPQHF. V gene TRBV5-1 combines with J gene TRBJ1-5, with 8 nucleotides matching TRBD1. CDR3 length equals 14 residues. Germline values: CDR1 SGHRS, CDR2 YFSETQ. V gave up 4 bases and J gave up 7 bases; unmatched junction bases: 7. Together with reference TRBV5-1 and TRBJ1-5, the CDR3 gives the full variable domain: KAGVTQTPRYLIKTRGQQVTLSCSPISGHRSVSWYQQTPGQGLQFLFEYFSETQRNKGNFPGRFSGRQFSNSRSEMNVSTLELGDSALYLCASSKGQGEQPQHFGDGTRLSIL.